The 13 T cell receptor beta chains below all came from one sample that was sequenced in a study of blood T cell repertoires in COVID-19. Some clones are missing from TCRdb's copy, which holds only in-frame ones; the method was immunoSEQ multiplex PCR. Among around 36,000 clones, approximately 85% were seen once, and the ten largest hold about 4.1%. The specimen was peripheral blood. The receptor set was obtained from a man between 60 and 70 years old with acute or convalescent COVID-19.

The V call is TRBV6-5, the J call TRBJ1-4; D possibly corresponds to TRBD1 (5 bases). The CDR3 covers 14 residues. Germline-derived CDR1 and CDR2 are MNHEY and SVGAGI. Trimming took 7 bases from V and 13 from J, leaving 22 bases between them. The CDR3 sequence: CASNGQGLVEVLFF. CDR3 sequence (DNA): TGTGCCAGCAACGGGCAGGGTCTCGTTGAGGTACTGTTTTTT.

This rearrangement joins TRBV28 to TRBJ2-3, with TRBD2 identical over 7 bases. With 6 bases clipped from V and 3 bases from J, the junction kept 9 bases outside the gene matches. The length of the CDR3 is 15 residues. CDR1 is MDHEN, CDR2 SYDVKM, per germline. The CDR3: CASRATGTTTDTQYF. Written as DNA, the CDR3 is TGTGCCAGCAGAGCAACCGGGACTACGACAGATACGCAGTATTTT.

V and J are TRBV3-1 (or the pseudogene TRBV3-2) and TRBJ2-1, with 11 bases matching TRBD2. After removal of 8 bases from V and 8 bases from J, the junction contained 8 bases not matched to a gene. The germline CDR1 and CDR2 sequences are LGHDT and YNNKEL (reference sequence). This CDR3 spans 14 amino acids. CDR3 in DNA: TGTGCCAGCCGAGGGACTAGCGGATTCGATGAGCAGTTCTTC. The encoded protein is CASRGTSGFDEQFF.

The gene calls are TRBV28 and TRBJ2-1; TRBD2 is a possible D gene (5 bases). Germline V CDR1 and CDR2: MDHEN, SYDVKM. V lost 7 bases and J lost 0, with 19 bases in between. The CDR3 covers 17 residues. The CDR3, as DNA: TGTGCCAGCACATCCGCCGGGGAATTGAGCTCCTACAATGAGCAGTTCTTC. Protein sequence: CASTSAGELSSYNEQFF.

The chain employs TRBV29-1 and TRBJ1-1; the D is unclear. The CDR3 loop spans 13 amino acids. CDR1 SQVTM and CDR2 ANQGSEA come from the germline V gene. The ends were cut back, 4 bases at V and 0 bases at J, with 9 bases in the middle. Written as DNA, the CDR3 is TGCAGCGTTGGTTCTACCATGAACACTGAAGCTTTCTTT. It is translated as CSVGSTMNTEAFF.

The CDR3 region is CASSYVGNRYEQYF. The CDR3 DNA reads TGTGCCAGCAGTTACGTGGGCAATCGCTACGAGCAGTACTTC. The chain couples TRBV6-5 to TRBJ2-7; D is unresolved. The CDR3 runs 14 residues. Per the germline V gene, CDR1 is MNHEY and CDR2 is SVGAGI. V lost 2 bases and J 3 bases, leaving 11 bases between the germline ends.

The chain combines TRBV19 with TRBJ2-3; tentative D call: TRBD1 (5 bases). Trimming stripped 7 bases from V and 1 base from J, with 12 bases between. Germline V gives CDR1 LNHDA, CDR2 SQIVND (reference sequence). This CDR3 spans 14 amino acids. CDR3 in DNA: TGTGCCAGTAATTGGGGCACGGGCACAGATACGCAGTATTTT. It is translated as CASNWGTGTDTQYF.

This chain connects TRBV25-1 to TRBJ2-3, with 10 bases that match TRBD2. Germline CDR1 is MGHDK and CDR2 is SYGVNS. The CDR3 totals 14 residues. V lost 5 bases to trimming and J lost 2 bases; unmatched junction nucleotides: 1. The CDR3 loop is CASSSGRVTDTQYF. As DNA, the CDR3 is TGTGCCAGCAGTAGCGGGAGGGTCACAGATACGCAGTATTTT.

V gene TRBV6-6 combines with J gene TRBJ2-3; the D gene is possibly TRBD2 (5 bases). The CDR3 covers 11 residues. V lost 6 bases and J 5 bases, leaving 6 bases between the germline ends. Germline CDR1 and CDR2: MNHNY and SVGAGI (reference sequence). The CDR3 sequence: CASRAVDTQYF. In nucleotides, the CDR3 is TGTGCCAGCAGAGCGGTAGATACGCAGTATTTT.

CDR3 in DNA: TGTGCCAGCAGCCAGACAGGGGTTGGAGCTTTCTTT. This codes for CASSQTGVGAFF. V is TRBV3-1 (or the pseudogene TRBV3-2) and J is TRBJ1-1; 8 bases agree with TRBD1. The germline CDR1 and CDR2 sequences are LGHDT and YNNKEL (reference sequence). V was pared by 3 bases and J by 10 bases, with 4 bases of the junction left unmatched. This CDR3 region has 12 residues.

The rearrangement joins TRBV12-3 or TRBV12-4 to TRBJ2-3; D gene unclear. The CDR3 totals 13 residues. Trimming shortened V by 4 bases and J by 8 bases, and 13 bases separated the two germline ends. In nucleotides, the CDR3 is TGTGCCAGCAGTTCGCGAGTTCCGGGTACGCAGTATTTT. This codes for CASSSRVPGTQYF.

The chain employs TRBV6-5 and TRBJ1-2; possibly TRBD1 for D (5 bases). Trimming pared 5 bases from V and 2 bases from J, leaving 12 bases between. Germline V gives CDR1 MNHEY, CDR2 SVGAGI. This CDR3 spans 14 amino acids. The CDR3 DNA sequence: TGTGCCAGCAGTATAGGGGATCAAAACTATGGCTACACCTTC. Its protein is CASSIGDQNYGYTF.

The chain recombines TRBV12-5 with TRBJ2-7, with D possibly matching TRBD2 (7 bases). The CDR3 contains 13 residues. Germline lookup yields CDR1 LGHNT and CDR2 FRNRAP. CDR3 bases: TGTGCGTCGACCGGGACATCGGGGGGCGAGCAGTACTTC. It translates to CASTGTSGGEQYF.